This T cell receptor (beta chain) was observed in a study of T cells in Graves' hyperthyroidism and ophthalmopathy. Whole-study results and caveats: Classification by a 13 V-J model distinguished ophthalmopathy from stable hyperthyroidism.

The investigators amplified TCR beta CDR3 regions from RNA transcripts. HTBI primers were used for first-round RT-PCR of the TCR CDR3. TCRdb fed the multiplex PCR reads into MiXCR, producing one record per CDR3 protein. The sample contains around 500,000 distinct CDR3 sequences, approximately 15% of which appear only once. The J segment lost 1 base and the V segment lost 5 bases, leaving 8 bases of the junction unmatched. The CDR3 runs to 16 residues. CDR1 and CDR2 from the germline V gene are SGHTA and FQGNSA. This clonotype showed up just a few times. No antigen is known for it. V gene TRBV7-2 combines with J gene TRBJ2-3, with 8 bases aligning to TRBD2. Sequenced: blood. The TCR sequence derives from a woman between 35 and 50 years old with Graves' hyperthyroidism. CDR3 in DNA: TGTGCCAGCAGCCCCCGCGGGGGGAAGGGCACAGATACGCAGTATTTT. Protein: CASSPRGGKGTDTQYF.